Below are 29 T cell receptor beta chains sequenced from a single sample in a study of T-cell reconstitution after alpha-beta-depleted transplantation in children. A library of TCRbeta sequences, prepared with unique molecular identifiers, was generated. One entry per CDR3 protein results from TCRdb running MiXCR on the PCR reads. The data contain around 420,000 distinct CDR3 sequences, 15% to 20% of them singletons. The sample in question was PBMCs, mostly from graft donor cells, obtained 360 days after TCRalphabeta/CD19-depleted stem cell transplant. Every receptor here comes from a boy less than two years old who had a stem cell transplant for Wiskott-Aldrich syndrome, so the T cells may come from the graft donor.

This chain connects TRBV5-1 to TRBJ2-5, with TRBD2 matching over 13 bases. V shed 0 bases and J 0 bases; nucleotides not matched to a gene: 2. CDR3 length: 17 amino acids. Per the germline V gene, CDR1 is SGHRS and CDR2 is YFSETQ. Here the CDR3 DNA reads TGCGCCAGCAGCTTGGGACTAGCGGGGGGCCACCAAGAGACCCAGTACTTC. Protein product: CASSLGLAGGHQETQYF.

The chain has TRBV5-1 and TRBJ2-1; possibly TRBD1 for D (5 bases). The V end was cut by 4 bases, the J end by 0 bases, with 17 bases between. The germline gives CDR1 SGHRS, CDR2 YFSETQ. The CDR3 sequence is 17 residues long. The CDR3 here is CASSPRPRASSYNEQFF. The CDR3 DNA reads TGCGCCAGCAGCCCCCGGCCCAGGGCGAGCTCCTACAATGAGCAGTTCTTC.

This clonotype has just a few counts. The chain recombines TRBV6-2 or TRBV6-3 with TRBJ2-2; D is perhaps TRBD2 (6 bases). Germline assignment: CDR1 MNHEY and CDR2 SVGEGT. V was cut by 6 bases and J by 1 base, with 12 bases left in between. CDR3 size: 15 residues. The CDR3 sequence is CASRKGLLNTGELFF. The CDR3, as DNA: TGTGCCAGCAGAAAGGGACTCTTGAACACCGGGGAGCTGTTTTTT.

This clonotype was seen repeatedly, ten times or more. The V gene is TRBV3-1, the J gene TRBJ1-1; a weak D match, TRBD1 (5 bases). Per the germline V gene, CDR1 is LGHDT and CDR2 is YNNKEL (reference sequence). Trimming pared 2 bases from V and 0 bases from J, leaving 7 bases between. CDR3 length equals 14 residues. The CDR3 DNA sequence: TGTGCCAGCAGCCAACGGGACTTGAACACTGAAGCTTTCTTT. This encodes CASSQRDLNTEAFF.

This clonotype was recorded a few times. This sequence joins TRBV18 and TRBJ1-3; D is undetermined. This CDR3 spans 12 amino acids. Germline V CDR1 and CDR2: KGHSH, LQKENI. Between the trimmed V and J ends, which lost 3 bases and 8 bases, there was a span of 8 bases. The CDR3 region is CASSPDVHTIYF. The CDR3 nucleotides are TGTGCCAGCTCACCGGACGTCCACACCATATATTTT.

This clonotype has only a few counts. The genes are TRBV12-3 or TRBV12-4 and TRBJ2-7; D is undetermined. Trimming cost V 4 bases and J 4 bases, with 17 bases left between them. This CDR3 contains 15 residues. CDR3 sequence: CASSYWLTSTYEQYF. The CDR3 DNA sequence: TGTGCCAGCAGTTATTGGCTGACAAGCACATACGAGCAGTACTTC.

The chain couples TRBV12-3 or TRBV12-4 to TRBJ2-1; D remains unclear. With 1 base removed from V and 10 bases from J, the gap between germline ends came to 11 bases. The CDR3 spans 13 residues. CDR3 amino acids: CASSLEKGIEQFF. DNA for the CDR3: TGTGCCAGCAGTTTAGAGAAGGGTATCGAGCAGTTCTTC.

Only a few counts were recorded for this clonotype. CDR3 loop: CASSLVRGRAWYEQYF. CDR3 coding DNA: TGTGCCAGCAGCTTAGTAAGGGGGCGGGCCTGGTACGAGCAGTACTTC. The chain recombines TRBV11-2 with TRBJ2-7; 7 bases map to TRBD1. The CDR3 contains 16 residues. The ends lost 1 base at V and 4 bases at J; junction bases unmatched: 10. Germline-derived CDR1 and CDR2 are SGHAT and FQNNGV.

This chain connects TRBV4-3 to TRBJ2-2; no clear D. CDR1 is LGHNA, CDR2 YSLEER, per germline. Trimming took 4 bases from V and 6 from J, leaving 24 bases between them. The CDR3 has 18 residues. The CDR3 region has the DNA TGCGCCAGCAGCCGGATGTGGGAAGTGGGTTCCCTCGCCGGGGAGCTGTTTTTT. Protein product: CASSRMWEVGSLAGELFF.

The chain links TRBV6-2 or TRBV6-3 to TRBJ2-2, with 9 bases matching TRBD2. V gave up 4 bases and J gave up 3 bases; unmatched junction bases: 3. The germline gives CDR1 MNHEY, CDR2 SVGEGT. CDR3 size: 15 residues. The CDR3 protein is CASSWGLADTGELFF. The CDR3 bases are TGTGCCAGCAGTTGGGGACTAGCTGACACCGGGGAGCTGTTTTTT.

The chain has TRBV20-1 and TRBJ2-7; D is undetermined. This CDR3 is 15 amino acids long. V was trimmed by 2 bases and J by 4 bases, leaving 18 bases between them. Per germline, CDR1 DFQATT and CDR2 SNEGSKA (reference sequence). CDR3 amino acids: CSARSYRDDWYEQYF. The DNA of the CDR3 is TGCAGTGCTAGATCCTACCGTGATGATTGGTACGAGCAGTACTTC.

This clonotype was seen a handful of times. The chain is built from TRBV28 and TRBJ2-3; D is unclear. The CDR3 consists of 16 residues. The V end lost 3 bases, the J end lost 1 base, and 14 bases lay between the germline ends. Germline V gives CDR1 MDHEN, CDR2 SYDVKM. CDR3 sequence reads: CASSLAPFGGTDTQYF. The CDR3 DNA sequence: TGTGCCAGCAGTTTGGCCCCCTTCGGAGGCACAGATACGCAGTATTTT.

This chain connects TRBV3-1 to TRBJ2-1, with 7 bases fitting TRBD1. Germline CDR1 LGHDT, CDR2 YNNKEL (reference sequence). The trim removed 2 bases at V and 8 bases at J, leaving 3 bases unmatched. There are 13 residues in the CDR3. The CDR3 region is CASSQTGAYEQFF. The CDR3 DNA is TGTGCCAGCAGCCAAACAGGGGCGTATGAGCAGTTCTTC.

J is TRBJ2-1 and V is TRBV27, with 14 positions matching TRBD2. CDR1 is MNHEY, CDR2 SMNVEV, per germline (reference sequence). The length of the CDR3 is 19 residues. V lost 6 bases to trimming and J lost 2 bases; unmatched junction nucleotides: 12. CDR3: CASSLSGLAGVGTYNEQFF. The CDR3 DNA reads as TGTGCCAGCAGCCTCTCGGGACTAGCGGGAGTTGGGACCTACAATGAGCAGTTCTTC.

This chain joins TRBV12-3 or TRBV12-4 and TRBJ1-2, with D perhaps matching TRBD1 (5 bases). The CDR3 spans 15 residues. The V end was cut by 6 bases, the J end by 3 bases, with 17 bases between. The DNA for the CDR3 is TGTGCCAGCAGGTGGACTCGTCGGGGCCACTATGGCTACACCTTC. Encoded protein: CASRWTRRGHYGYTF.

This clonotype came up a few times. The rearrangement joins TRBV20-1 to TRBJ2-1; D is unresolved. V dropped 6 bases and J dropped 4 bases, with 16 bases sitting between them. This CDR3 region has 14 residues. CDR1 is DFQATT and CDR2 is SNEGSKA in the germline V gene (reference sequence). The CDR3 region has the DNA TGCAGTGCCAACCGAATACACCAATACAATGAGCAGTTCTTC. Residues: CSANRIHQYNEQFF.

This clonotype was counted many times. The rearrangement joins TRBV9 to TRBJ2-1; TRBD1 matches 8 bases. CDR1 SGDLS and CDR2 YYNGEE come from the germline V gene. V shed 1 base, J shed 3 bases, and the junction held 6 bases outside the gene matches. CDR3 length: 16 residues. The CDR3 sequence: CASSVTGQGSYNEQFF. CDR3 coding DNA: TGTGCCAGCAGCGTAACAGGACAGGGAAGCTACAATGAGCAGTTCTTC.

The V and J genes are TRBV25-1 and TRBJ2-7, with D perhaps TRBD2 (5 bases). Per germline, CDR1 MGHDK and CDR2 SYGVNS. V lost 6 bases, J lost 1 base, and 7 bases lay in between. The CDR3 runs to 12 residues. CDR3 region: CASRPGSYEQYF. In nucleotides, the CDR3 is TGTGCCAGCAGGCCGGGGTCCTACGAGCAGTACTTC.

This clonotype was counted only a few times. This chain uses TRBV4-1 with TRBJ1-1; no definite D call. Germline V gene lookup returns CDR1 MGHRA and CDR2 YSYEKL. This CDR3 contains 14 residues. The V and J ends lost 6 bases and 1 base respectively, with 12 bases between them. CDR3 loop: CASSLVDQNTEAFF. CDR3 in DNA: TGCGCCAGCAGTCTCGTGGACCAGAACACTGAAGCTTTCTTT.

This clonotype has a handful of counts. V is TRBV29-1 and J is TRBJ2-3, with a tentative D call TRBD1 (5 bases). The CDR3 runs to 15 residues. The V gene lost 0 bases and the J gene lost 5 bases, with 15 bases spanning the gap. Germline CDR1 and CDR2: SQVTM and ANQGSEA. In DNA, the CDR3 is TGCAGCGTTGAAGAGCGCGAGGTTAGGGGAGATACGCAGTATTTT. Encoded protein: CSVEEREVRGDTQYF.

The V gene is TRBV11-2, the J gene TRBJ2-6, with a weak D call TRBD1 (5 bases). Germline V gene lookup returns CDR1 SGHAT and CDR2 FQNNGV. The CDR3 is made up of 17 amino acids. The V gene lost 2 bases and the J gene lost 0 bases, with 11 bases spanning the gap. The CDR3 here is CASSLPRVRSGANVLTF. As DNA, the CDR3 is TGTGCCAGCAGCTTACCCAGGGTTCGCTCTGGGGCCAACGTCCTGACTTTC.

The chain carries TRBV7-9 and TRBJ1-5; the D gene is possibly TRBD1 (6 bases). The germline gives CDR1 SEHNR, CDR2 FQNEAQ (reference sequence). The V gene lost 5 bases and the J gene lost 7 bases, with 12 bases spanning the gap. The CDR3 totals 13 residues. In nucleotides, the CDR3 is TGTGCCAGCAGCAAGGGGGGAAACCAGCCCCAGCATTTT. Amino acid sequence: CASSKGGNQPQHF. The full variable domain, its missing parts supplied by reference TRBV7-9 and TRBJ1-5, is DTGVSQNPRHKITKRGQNVTFRCDPISEHNRLYWYRQTLGQGPEFLTYFQNEAQLEKSRLLSDRFSAERPKGSFSTLEIQRTEQGDSAMYLCASSKGGNQPQHFGDGTRLSIL.

This chain links TRBV24-1 with TRBJ2-2; D ambiguous. This CDR3 has 13 amino acids. Trimming took off 2 bases at V and 6 bases at J, with 6 bases between the two ends. Germline loops: CDR1 KGHDR, CDR2 SFDVKD. CDR3: CATSDSLPGELFF. The DNA for the CDR3 is TGTGCCACCAGTGATTCCCTCCCCGGGGAGCTGTTTTTT.

This sequence joins TRBV6-2 or TRBV6-3 and TRBJ2-1; TRBD2 agrees at 14 bases. The CDR3 sequence is 15 residues long. Germline lookup yields CDR1 MNHEY and CDR2 SVGEGT. V trimming: 7 bases; J trimming: 9 bases; junction bases outside the gene matches: 8. CDR3 protein: CASTKTSGRAREQFF. CDR3 DNA: TGTGCCAGCACTAAGACTAGCGGGAGGGCCCGTGAGCAGTTCTTC.

This sequence joins TRBV5-1 and TRBJ2-6, with D uncertain. V gave up 4 bases and J gave up 0 bases, with 5 bases separating them. CDR1 and CDR2 (germline): SGHRS, YFSETQ. The CDR3 totals 14 residues. CDR3 protein: CASSGRSGANVLTF. Written as DNA, the CDR3 is TGCGCCAGCAGCGGCCGCTCTGGGGCCAACGTCCTGACTTTC.

This clonotype was detected a few times. The chain recombines TRBV5-1 with TRBJ2-7, with 8 bases fitting TRBD1. The CDR3 consists of 15 residues. Germline V gene data show CDR1 as SGHRS and CDR2 as YFSETQ. J gave up 3 bases and V 4 bases, and 9 bases lay outside the gene matches. For the CDR3, the DNA is TGCGCCAGCAGCCCCGCCGGGACAGGTGTCTACGAGCAGTACTTC. It is translated as CASSPAGTGVYEQYF.

The chain uses TRBV25-1 and TRBJ2-1, with 8 bases that match TRBD2. Per germline, CDR1 MGHDK and CDR2 SYGVNS. CDR3 length equals 17 residues. V lost 2 bases, J lost 1 base, and 7 bases stayed unmatched. The CDR3 sequence: CASSEREGLASYNEQFF. CDR3 DNA: TGTGCCAGCAGTGAAAGAGAAGGACTAGCATCCTACAATGAGCAGTTCTTC.

This clonotype was counted a few times. The chain has TRBV4-3 and TRBJ2-7; 8 bases are a match to TRBD2. After removal of 4 bases from V and 6 bases from J, the junction contained 8 bases not matched to a gene. The length of the CDR3 is 14 residues. Germline V gene sequence: CDR1 LGHNA, CDR2 YSLEER. The CDR3 loop is CASSRLWTSPEQYF. The CDR3 DNA is TGCGCCAGCAGCCGCCTTTGGACTAGCCCCGAGCAGTACTTC.

This clonotype came up a few times. The chain has TRBV20-1 and TRBJ2-3; 9 positions agree with TRBD2. V lost 0 bases and J lost 0; bases outside the gene matches: 4. CDR3 length: 16 amino acids. Germline CDR1 and CDR2: DFQATT and SNEGSKA (reference sequence). The CDR3 DNA sequence: TGCAGTGCTAGAGATGCTAGCGGGGCCAGCACAGATACGCAGTATTTT. Translated, it gives CSARDASGASTDTQYF.